These 30 T cell receptor beta chains originate from one sample sequenced in a study of CD8 T cells in Susac syndrome. Random hexamers were used to reverse transcribe roughly 0.45 to 1 ug of RNA. A single record per CDR3 protein comes from TCRdb applying MiXCR to the immunoSEQ multiplex PCR reads. The sample yields over 80,000 distinct CDR3 sequences, 94% seen once. Sample: CD8+ T cells from PBMCs. Every receptor here comes from a human donor with Susac syndrome.

This clonotype is a singleton in its sample. The rearrangement joins TRBV30 to TRBJ1-5; possibly TRBD1 for D (6 bases). Trimming shortened V by 2 bases and J by 2 bases, and 10 bases separated the two germline ends. Germline V gene lookup returns CDR1 GTSNPN and CDR2 SVGIG (reference sequence). The CDR3 length is 14 residues. The CDR3: CAWSFRQGNQPQHF. In DNA form, the CDR3 reads TGTGCCTGGAGTTTCCGACAGGGCAATCAGCCCCAGCATTTT.

The chain has TRBV28 and TRBJ1-5; TRBD1 matches at 8 bases. This CDR3 has 15 amino acids. The germline gives CDR1 MDHEN, CDR2 SYDVKM. Losses at the gene ends were 5 bases for V and 3 bases for J; bases not matched to a gene: 6. CDR3 sequence reads: CASSIRTGPNQPQHF. CDR3 coding DNA: TGTGCCAGCAGTATACGGACAGGGCCCAATCAGCCCCAGCATTTT.

The rearrangement uses TRBV29-1 and TRBJ1-2; D call uncertain. Germline values: CDR1 SQVTM, CDR2 ANQGSEA. Trimming took 7 bases from V and 4 from J, leaving 4 bases between them. The CDR3 covers 9 residues. In nucleotides, the CDR3 is TGCAGCGACAGCTATGGCTACACCTTC. Its protein product is CSDSYGYTF.

The rearrangement uses TRBV30 and TRBJ1-2; a possible D gene is TRBD1 (5 bases). The germline gives CDR1 GTSNPN, CDR2 SVGIG (reference sequence). The CDR3 has 13 residues. V lost 4 bases, J lost 4 bases, and 13 bases lay in between. CDR3: CAWMWGPSYGYTF. CDR3 DNA: TGTGCCTGGATGTGGGGCCCTTCCTATGGCTACACCTTC.

The CDR3 DNA follows: TGTGCCAGCAGTTCCCTAACGCCGGACAGCAATCAGCCCCAGCATTTT. Amino acid sequence: CASSSLTPDSNQPQHF. This rearrangement joins TRBV27 to TRBJ1-5; no clear D gene. Germline values: CDR1 MNHEY, CDR2 SMNVEV (reference sequence). The CDR3 totals 16 residues. The germline V and J ends were trimmed by 4 bases and 1 base, with 14 bases remaining between them.

This chain connects TRBV19 to TRBJ2-7; 8 positions match TRBD2. The junction had 6 bases not matched to a gene; V was cut back by 3 bases and J by 2 bases. The CDR3 has 15 residues. Germline-derived CDR1 and CDR2 are LNHDA and SQIVND (reference sequence). In nucleotides, the CDR3 is TGTGCCAGTAGTATTGGCGAGCGGGAGCCCTACGAGCAGTACTTC. It translates to CASSIGEREPYEQYF.

The rearrangement joins TRBV24-1 to TRBJ2-5; perhaps TRBD2 as D (6 bases). V was cut by 1 base and J by 1 base, with 12 bases left in between. The CDR3 has 16 amino acids. The germline V gene has CDR1 KGHDR and CDR2 SFDVKD. The CDR3 loop is CATSDFLDSGQETQYF. In DNA form, the CDR3 reads TGTGCCACCAGTGATTTCCTGGATAGCGGCCAAGAGACCCAGTACTTC.

The V gene is TRBV27, the J gene TRBJ1-1; TRBD1 might be the D (6 bases). V was pared by 6 bases and J by 6 bases, with 17 bases between. The CDR3 runs to 14 residues. CDR1 MNHEY and CDR2 SMNVEV come from the germline V gene (reference sequence). This chain's CDR3 is CASSFYREDAEAFF. Written as DNA, the CDR3 is TGTGCCAGCAGCTTCTACAGGGAAGACGCTGAAGCTTTCTTT.

This chain joins TRBV3-1 and TRBJ1-6; maybe TRBD1 (5 bases). V lost 5 bases and J 4 bases, leaving 6 bases between the germline ends. Germline V gene data show CDR1 as LGHDT and CDR2 as YNNKEL (reference sequence). CDR3 size: 13 residues. CDR3 in DNA: TGTGCCAGCAGCGGGGGATATAATTCACCCCTCCACTTT. Residues: CASSGGYNSPLHF.

The chain combines TRBV3-1 with TRBJ2-2; D gene unclear. V dropped 0 bases and J dropped 1 base, with 6 bases sitting between them. CDR1 and CDR2 (germline): LGHDT, YNNKEL (reference sequence). The length of the CDR3 is 15 residues. CDR3 sequence (DNA): TGTGCCAGCAGCCAAGATTTCGGGAACACCGGGGAGCTGTTTTTT. Translation gives CASSQDFGNTGELFF.

The chain combines TRBV6-5 with TRBJ1-1, with 8 nucleotides matching TRBD1. From germline, CDR1 is MNHEY and CDR2 SVGAGI. The CDR3 runs 15 residues. V trimming: 3 bases; J trimming: 4 bases; junction bases outside the gene matches: 7. The CDR3 spells CASSYDRGTPTEAFF. The CDR3 region has the DNA TGTGCCAGCAGTTATGACAGGGGCACCCCCACTGAAGCTTTCTTT.

V is TRBV20-1 and J is TRBJ1-5, with D unclear. Looked up from germline, CDR1 is DFQATT and CDR2 is SNEGSKA (reference sequence). V gave up 7 bases and J gave up 2 bases, with 15 bases separating them. The CDR3 consists of 14 residues. As DNA, the CDR3 is TGCAGTGGGGGTGAACGCGTTGGCAATCAGCCCCAGCATTTT. This sequence encodes CSGGERVGNQPQHF.

CDR3 sequence reads: CASSHRQGASNEKLFF. In DNA form, the CDR3 reads TGTGCCAGCAGTCATAGACAGGGGGCCTCGAATGAAAAACTGTTTTTT. This chain joins TRBV3-1 and TRBJ1-4, with 10 bases matching TRBD1. The germline V gene encodes CDR1 LGHDT and CDR2 YNNKEL (reference sequence). CDR3 length: 16 amino acids. Trimming cost V 6 bases and J 5 bases; bases outside gene matches: 9.

The CDR3 spells CAWTPGAWGNQPQHF. The CDR3 DNA reads TGTGCCTGGACCCCAGGGGCGTGGGGTAATCAGCCCCAGCATTTT. V is TRBV30 and J is TRBJ1-5; the D gene is possibly TRBD1 (6 bases). Trimming shortened V by 4 bases and J by 4 bases, and 17 bases separated the two germline ends. Germline loops: CDR1 GTSNPN, CDR2 SVGIG (reference sequence). The CDR3 spans 15 residues.

The V call is TRBV11-2, the J call TRBJ2-2; D gene unclear. Germline CDR1 SGHAT, CDR2 FQNNGV. Trimming took off 3 bases at V and 2 bases at J, with 10 bases between the two ends. This CDR3 has 15 residues. CDR3 sequence (DNA): TGTGCCAGCAGCTTTTGGGAAACTAACACCGGGGAGCTGTTTTTT. Protein: CASSFWETNTGELFF.

The gene calls are TRBV27 and TRBJ2-5; 8 bases fit TRBD2. CDR3 length equals 15 residues. CDR1 and CDR2 from the germline V gene are MNHEY and SMNVEV (reference sequence). V was pared by 0 bases and J by 0 bases, with 0 bases of the junction left unmatched. CDR3 DNA: TGTGCCAGCAGTTTATCTAGCGGGAACCAAGAGACCCAGTACTTC. This sequence encodes CASSLSSGNQETQYF.

V gene TRBV29-1 combines with J gene TRBJ1-5; weak D call: TRBD1 (5 bases). V gave up 6 bases and J gave up 1 base, with 16 bases separating them. Germline CDR1 reads SQVTM; CDR2 reads ANQGSEA. The CDR3 is 15 residues long. CDR3 sequence reads: CSVGGGTYSNQPQHF. DNA for the CDR3: TGCAGCGTGGGCGGGGGGACCTACAGCAATCAGCCCCAGCATTTT.

V gene TRBV28 combines with J gene TRBJ1-1, with D hard to call. CDR3 length: 14 amino acids. The germline V gene encodes CDR1 MDHEN and CDR2 SYDVKM. Trimming cost V 3 bases and J 1 base, with 9 bases left between them. CDR3 sequence: CASSFRNPNTEAFF. The CDR3 DNA sequence: TGTGCCAGCAGTTTTAGAAACCCGAACACTGAAGCTTTCTTT.

The CDR3 protein is CATSRDQSNQPQHF. The CDR3 coding sequence is TGTGCCACCAGCAGAGATCAGAGCAATCAGCCCCAGCATTTT. The genes are TRBV15 and TRBJ1-5; no definite D call. The CDR3 contains 14 residues. CDR1 is LNHNV, CDR2 YYDKDF, per germline (reference sequence). V was cut by 0 bases and J by 1 base, with 4 bases left in between.

V is TRBV4-3 and J is TRBJ2-1; TRBD1 is a possible D gene (5 bases). With 0 bases removed from V and 6 bases from J, the gap between germline ends came to 12 bases. This CDR3 has 15 amino acids. Per the germline V gene, CDR1 is LGHNA and CDR2 is YSLEER. CDR3 coding DNA: TGCGCCAGCAGCCAAGATCCCAGACAGTTCAATGAGCAGTTCTTC. It codes for CASSQDPRQFNEQFF.

This clonotype was recorded a few times. The chain uses TRBV12-3 or TRBV12-4 and TRBJ1-1; D gene ambiguous. Between the trimmed V and J ends, which lost 1 base and 1 base, there was a span of 1 base. CDR3 length: 12 residues. CDR3 amino acids: CASSLGNTEAFF. The CDR3 DNA reads as TGTGCCAGCAGTTTAGGGAACACTGAAGCTTTCTTT.

This clonotype was recorded once. This sequence joins TRBV28 and TRBJ2-7, with TRBD2 matching 11 bases. Per the germline V gene, CDR1 is MDHEN and CDR2 is SYDVKM. V was clipped by 6 bases and J by 3 bases; unmatched bases: 13. The CDR3 contains 17 residues. DNA of the CDR3: TGTGCCAGCAGCACGACAATTCTACTAGCGGGAGTCTACGAGCAGTACTTC. It specifies CASSTTILLAGVYEQYF.

The chain is built from TRBV28 and TRBJ1-1; possible D gene TRBD1, 5 bases. CDR3 size: 16 residues. V shed 5 bases and J shed 3 bases, with 19 bases lying between them. CDR1 and CDR2 from the germline V gene are MDHEN and SYDVKM. This chain's CDR3 is CASSLEERGPYTEAFF. CDR3 nucleotides: TGTGCCAGCAGTCTAGAGGAACGGGGCCCCTACACTGAAGCTTTCTTT.

The chain is built from TRBV3-1 and TRBJ2-3; possibly TRBD2 for D (6 bases). The V gene lost 1 base and the J gene lost 1 base, with 15 bases spanning the gap. CDR3 length equals 17 residues. CDR1 LGHDT and CDR2 YNNKEL come from the germline V gene (reference sequence). CDR3 in DNA: TGTGCCAGCAGCCAAGTTAAGGAGGGGTTGGGCACAGATACGCAGTATTTT. This translates into CASSQVKEGLGTDTQYF.

The chain is built from TRBV27 and TRBJ2-3; 8 bases map to TRBD2. CDR1 is MNHEY and CDR2 is SMNVEV in the germline V gene (reference sequence). J lost 5 bases, V lost 4 bases, and 8 bases had no gene match. CDR3 length: 15 residues. The CDR3 DNA follows: TGTGCCAGCAGTTGGGCGGGAGGACCGGGAGATACGCAGTATTTT. Translation: CASSWAGGPGDTQYF.

The chain joins TRBV3-1 to TRBJ1-1; D unresolved. Germline CDR1 LGHDT, CDR2 YNNKEL (reference sequence). This CDR3 region has 13 residues. V was trimmed by 5 bases and J by 0 bases, leaving 7 bases between them. The CDR3 loop is CASSSGVNTEAFF. The CDR3 DNA reads as TGTGCCAGCAGCTCTGGGGTGAACACTGAAGCTTTCTTT.

The chain recombines TRBV12-3 or TRBV12-4 with TRBJ1-4; weak D call: TRBD1 (6 bases). V was trimmed by 4 bases and J by 12 bases, leaving 9 bases between them. CDR3 length: 11 residues. In DNA, the CDR3 is TGTGCCAGCAGTTGGGGGCCCCAACTGTTTTTT. Protein sequence: CASSWGPQLFF.

This clonotype was detected once. V and J are TRBV6-1 and TRBJ2-3; TRBD1 is a possible D gene (5 bases). Per germline, CDR1 MNHNS and CDR2 SASEGT. Between the trimmed V and J ends, which lost 5 bases and 1 base, there was a span of 16 bases. The CDR3 loop spans 16 amino acids. CDR3 sequence: CASSKHQGWGTDTQYF. Written as DNA, the CDR3 is TGTGCCAGCAGTAAACATCAGGGTTGGGGCACAGATACGCAGTATTTT.

The V and J genes are TRBV4-1 and TRBJ1-1, with D unresolved. This CDR3 has 15 amino acids. Germline assignment: CDR1 MGHRA and CDR2 YSYEKL. Trimming removed 0 bases at V and 1 base at J, with 9 bases between. This chain's CDR3 is CASSQDRAGNTEAFF. For the CDR3, the DNA is TGCGCCAGCAGCCAAGATCGGGCAGGGAACACTGAAGCTTTCTTT.

This clonotype was detected once. The chain recombines TRBV7-6 with TRBJ1-6, with 8 bases that match TRBD1. The V gene end was trimmed by 4 bases and the J gene end by 6 bases; junction bases not matched to a gene: 5. This CDR3 is 15 amino acids long. The germline V gene encodes CDR1 SGHVS and CDR2 FNYEAQ. This CDR3 is CASSSRQGINSPLHF. The CDR3, as DNA: TGTGCCAGCAGCTCCCGACAGGGGATTAATTCACCCCTCCACTTT.